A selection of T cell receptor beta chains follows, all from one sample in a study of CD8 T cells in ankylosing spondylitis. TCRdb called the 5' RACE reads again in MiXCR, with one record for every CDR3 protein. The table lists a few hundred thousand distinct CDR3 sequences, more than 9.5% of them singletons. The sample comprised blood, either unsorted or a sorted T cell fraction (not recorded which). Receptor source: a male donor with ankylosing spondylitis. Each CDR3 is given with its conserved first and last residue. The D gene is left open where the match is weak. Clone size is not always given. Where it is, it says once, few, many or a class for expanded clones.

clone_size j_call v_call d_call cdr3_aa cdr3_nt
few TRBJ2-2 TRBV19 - CASTLFSGELFF TGTGCCAGTACCTTATTCTCCGGGGAGCTGTTTTTT
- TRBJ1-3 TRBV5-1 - CASSLEGFPGNTIYF TGCGCCAGCAGCTTGGAGGGATTCCCTGGAAACACCATATATTTT
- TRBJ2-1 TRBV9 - CASSVADDNEQFF TGTGCCAGCAGCGTAGCGGATGACAATGAGCAGTTCTTC
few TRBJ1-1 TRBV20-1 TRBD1 CSARGDRVERAEAFF TGCAGTGCTAGAGGGGACAGGGTGGAAAGGGCTGAAGCTTTCTTT
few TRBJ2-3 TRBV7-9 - CASSLGQQNTDTQYF TGTGCCAGCAGCTTAGGGCAACAGAACACAGATACGCAGTATTTT
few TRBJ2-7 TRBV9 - CASSVDIASSYEQYF TGTGCCAGCAGCGTAGATATAGCAAGCTCCTACGAGCAGTACTTC
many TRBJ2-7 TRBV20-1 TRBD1 CSARDPQGAYEQYF TGCAGTGCTAGAGATCCCCAGGGGGCCTACGAGCAGTACTTC
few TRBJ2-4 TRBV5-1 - CASSFGQENLAKNIQYF TGCGCCAGCAGCTTTGGCCAGGAAAACCTAGCCAAAAACATTCAGTACTTC
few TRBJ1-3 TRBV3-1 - CASSQGEGFAGNTIYF TGTGCCAGCAGCCAAGGGGAAGGTTTTGCTGGAAACACCATATATTTT
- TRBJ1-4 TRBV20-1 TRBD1 CSIHHDGDRGKLFF TGCAGTATCCACCACGACGGTGACAGGGGGAAACTGTTTTTT
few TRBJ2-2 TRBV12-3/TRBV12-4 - CASNREGHTGELFF TGTGCCAGCAATCGAGAGGGGCACACCGGGGAGCTGTTTTTT
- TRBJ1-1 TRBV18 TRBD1 CASSTTGILEAFF TGTGCCAGCTCGACGACAGGGATTCTTGAAGCTTTCTTT
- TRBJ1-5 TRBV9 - CASSTAGEGQPQHF TGTGCCAGCAGCACGGCGGGGGAAGGTCAGCCCCAGCATTTT
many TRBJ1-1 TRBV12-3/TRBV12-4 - CASSTGRNTEAFF TGTGCCAGCTCGACGGGGAGAAACACTGAAGCTTTCTTT
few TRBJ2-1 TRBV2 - CASSDGGSYNEQFF TGTGCCAGCAGTGATGGGGGCTCCTACAATGAGCAGTTCTTC
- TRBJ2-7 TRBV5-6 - CASSSLTGRGYEQYF TGTGCCAGCAGCTCCCTAACGGGGAGGGGGTACGAGCAGTACTTC
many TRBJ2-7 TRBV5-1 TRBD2 CASSLGSGKYEQYF TGCGCCAGCAGCTTGGGCAGCGGGAAATACGAGCAGTACTTC
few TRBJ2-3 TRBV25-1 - CASSEFGTDTQYF TGTGCCAGCAGTGAATTTGGGACAGATACGCAGTATTTT
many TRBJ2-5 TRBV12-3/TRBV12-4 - CASSLEGSETQYF TGTGCCAGCAGTTTGGAGGGCTCGGAGACCCAGTACTTC
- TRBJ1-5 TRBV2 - CASKADGAHGPQHF TGTGCCAGCAAGGCTGATGGAGCCCATGGGCCCCAGCATTTT
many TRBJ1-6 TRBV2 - CASSGQWGEALHF TGTGCCAGCAGCGGACAGTGGGGGGAGGCCCTCCACTTT
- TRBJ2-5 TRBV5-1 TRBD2 CASSRGTTIQETQYF TGCGCCAGCAGCCGCGGGACTACCATCCAAGAGACCCAGTACTTC
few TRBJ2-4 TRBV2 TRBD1 CASSERGQGRYIQYF TGTGCCAGCAGTGAACGGGGACAGGGGAGGTACATTCAGTACTTC
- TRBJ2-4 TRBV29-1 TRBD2 CSVGTSGANIQYF TGCAGCGTGGGGACTAGCGGGGCAAACATTCAGTACTTC
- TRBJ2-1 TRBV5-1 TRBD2 CASSLFASGRGYEQFF TGCGCCAGCAGCTTATTTGCTAGCGGGAGGGGGTATGAGCAGTTCTTC
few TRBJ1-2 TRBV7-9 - CASSEDTGGYGYTF TGTGCCAGCAGCGAGGACACGGGAGGCTATGGCTACACCTTC
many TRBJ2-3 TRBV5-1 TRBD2 CASSQGTSADTQYF TGCGCCAGCAGCCAAGGGACTAGCGCTGATACGCAGTATTTT
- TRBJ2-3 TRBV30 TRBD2 CARAGGADTQYF TGTGCCAGAGCGGGAGGAGCGGATACGCAGTATTTT
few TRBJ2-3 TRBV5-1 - CASSLPVTTNTQYF TGCGCCAGCAGCTTGCCGGTCACCACAAATACGCAGTATTTT
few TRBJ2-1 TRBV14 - CASTRGTPSLNEQFF TGTGCCAGCACGCGCGGGACTCCCAGTCTCAATGAGCAGTTCTTC
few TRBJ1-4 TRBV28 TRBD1 CASRSGGGIPNEKLFF TGTGCCAGCAGATCAGGGGGGGGAATTCCTAATGAAAAACTGTTTTTT
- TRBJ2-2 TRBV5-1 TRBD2 CASSTGLAGQPHTGELFF TGCGCCAGCAGCACAGGACTAGCGGGACAACCGCACACCGGGGAGCTGTTTTTT
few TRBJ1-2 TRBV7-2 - CASSLSGGENYGYTF TGTGCCAGCAGCTTAAGTGGAGGAGAGAACTATGGCTACACCTTC
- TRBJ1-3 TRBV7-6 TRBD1 CASSQGQLNSGNTIYF TGTGCCAGCAGCCAGGGACAGTTGAACTCTGGAAACACCATATATTTT
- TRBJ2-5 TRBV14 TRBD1 CASSQARQGWETQYF TGTGCCAGCAGCCAAGCTAGACAGGGATGGGAGACCCAGTACTTC
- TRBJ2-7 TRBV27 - CASRGFYEQYF TGTGCCAGTCGGGGGTTCTACGAGCAGTACTTC
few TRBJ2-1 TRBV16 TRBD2 CASSPSGRATYNEQFF TGTGCCAGCAGCCCTAGCGGGAGGGCTACCTACAATGAGCAGTTCTTC
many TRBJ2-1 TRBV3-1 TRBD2 CASSQERLTGGPYNEQFF TGTGCCAGCAGCCAAGAAAGGCTTACGGGAGGGCCGTACAATGAGCAGTTCTTC
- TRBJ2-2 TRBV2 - CASSEETHEFTGELFF TGTGCCAGCAGTGAGGAGACCCACGAATTCACCGGGGAGCTGTTTTTT
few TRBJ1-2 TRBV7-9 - CASPSPGGRGNGYTF TGTGCCAGCCCCAGTCCCGGGGGAAGAGGGAATGGCTACACCTTC
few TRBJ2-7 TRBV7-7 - CASSLGQGKDEQYF TGTGCCAGCAGCTTAGGGCAGGGGAAGGACGAGCAGTACTTC
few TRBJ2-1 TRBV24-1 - CATRDDSNEQFF TGTGCCACCAGGGACGACAGCAATGAGCAGTTCTTC
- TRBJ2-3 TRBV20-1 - CSALKVFGISSTDTQYF TGCAGTGCTCTTAAGGTGTTTGGGATTAGTTCTACAGATACGCAGTATTTT
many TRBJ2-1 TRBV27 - CASSYHNEQFF TGTGCCAGCAGTTACCACAATGAGCAGTTCTTC
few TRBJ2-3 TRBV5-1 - CASSFGSADTQYF TGCGCCAGCAGCTTCGGCTCCGCAGATACGCAGTATTTT
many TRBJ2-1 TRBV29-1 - CSVRYNEQFF TGCAGCGTTCGCTACAATGAGCAGTTCTTC
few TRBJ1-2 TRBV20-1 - CSASPGNNYVYTF TGCAGTGCTAGTCCGGGGAATAACTATGTCTACACCTTC
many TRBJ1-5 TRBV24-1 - CATSRGGEGNQPQHF TGTGCCACCAGTCGGGGGGGCGAGGGCAATCAGCCCCAGCATTTT
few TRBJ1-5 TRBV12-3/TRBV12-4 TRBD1 CASSPDRASNQPQHF TGTGCCAGCAGCCCGGACAGGGCGAGCAATCAGCCCCAGCATTTT
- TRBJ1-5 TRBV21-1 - CASSKEKRVNNQPQHF TGTGCCAGCAGCAAAGAGAAACGTGTAAACAATCAGCCCCAGCATTTT
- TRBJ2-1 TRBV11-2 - CASAVTHEQFF TGTGCCAGCGCCGTAACGCATGAGCAGTTCTTC